This T cell receptor beta chain was identified during a study of human T cells and chemical hapten exposure. TCRdb reprocessed the RACE reads via MiXCR and lists one record per CDR3 protein. Of more than 85,000 distinct CDR3 sequences in the sample, less than 35% were seen once. Trimming took 7 bases from V and 2 from J, leaving 14 bases between them. The CDR3 loop spans 14 amino acids. Per the germline V gene, CDR1 is MNHEY and CDR2 is SVGAGI. Noted time point: patch test 3, about 24 weeks after DPC sensitization. Noted treatment: therapeutic diphenylcyclopropenone sensitization with weekly scalp DPC.

V gene TRBV6-5 combines with J gene TRBJ1-1; D unclear. The sample was whole blood, taken in connection with sensitization to the hapten diphenylcyclopropenone (DPC). This receptor was identified in a man between 35 and 55 years old with alopecia areata. Some clones in this sample may be carry-over from other donors' samples. The CDR3 sequence is CASTSRLSNTEAFF. CDR3 coding DNA: TGTGCCAGCACCTCCCGTTTGTCTAACACTGAAGCTTTCTTT.